This T cell receptor beta chain appears in the sequencing data of a study of shared T cell receptors in the human thymus (dated by TCRdb to the early 2020s). A note on the overall study: The study investigated the way shared, self-reactive T-cell receptor alpha chains are produced in the human thymus.

This clone was detected once. Its antigen is currently not known. Per-nucleotide qualities are absent, and no much larger clonotype sits a single base away. Trimming at the junction amounts to 3 bases on V and 3 bases on J, and the germline ends lie 11 bases apart. Spanning cysteine to phenylalanine, the CDR3 consists of 13 amino acids. Only the CDR3 DNA stays, 39 bases, in frame from base 1. CDR1 is given as SQVTM and CDR2 as ANQGSEA, both from the germline V gene. The library was produced with the immunoSEQ multiplex PCR assay. TCRdb carries this immuneACCESS record with in-frame sequences only. Its versions omit some clonotypes, under half of them owing to an unresolved V gene in the studies checked, with the rest unexplained. The sample includes some 400,000 clones, with approximately 95% observed a single time. The ten biggest clones cover approximately 0.02% of the sample.

The TCR originated in a human donor. The V and J genes are TRBV29-1 and TRBJ1-1, with no confidently assigned D gene. Sequenced material: thymocytes. The CDR3 reads CSVDGLWDTEAFF. In nucleotide form, the sequence is TGCAGCGTTGATGGCCTTTGGGACACTGAAGCTTTCTTT.